This T cell receptor (beta chain) was sequenced in a study of regulatory T cells in long-lasting Graves disease. General study points: Among the persistent patients, roughly 2,500 public clonotypes were shared, more than the roughly 990 shared among new patients.

Building of the TCR beta libraries involved iRepertoire HTBI primers and Arm-PCR of CDR3 regions. TCRdb re-called the multiplex PCR reads with MiXCR, one entry per CDR3 protein. The repertoire holds about 470,000 distinct CDR3 sequences, with roughly 21% as singletons. Sample time point: persistent/refractory GD, antithyroid drugs over 5 years with positive TRAb. RNA extracted from PBMCs served as the sequencing template. The table lists this clonotype with a few counts. Antigen unknown. CDR3 length equals 13 residues. After removal of 4 bases from V and 5 bases from J, the junction contained 0 bases not matched to a gene. Germline V gene sequence: CDR1 MNHGY, CDR2 SVAAGI.

The sequences come from peripheral blood mononuclear cells (PBMCs), collected when the disease was refractory, from a patient treated with antithyroid drugs. The receptor comes from a female donor with Graves disease. V and J are TRBV6-9 and TRBJ2-2, with 8 nucleotides matching TRBD1. The CDR3 spells CASSWTGTGELFF. CDR3 coding DNA: TGTGCCAGCAGTTGGACAGGGACCGGGGAGCTGTTTTTT.